Listed here are 9 T cell receptor beta chains from one sample, sequenced in a study of identical twins. TCRdb re-analysed the 5' RACE reads in MiXCR, keeping a single row per CDR3 protein. The table records some 570,000 distinct CDR3 sequences, approximately 20% of them present only once. These data also formed part of another study, on yellow fever vaccine responses in identical twins.

The specimen was CD4+ T cells sorted from blood. The receptors here all came from a woman between 18 and 30 years old in good health.

The gene calls are TRBV2 and TRBJ2-3, with 8 bases matching TRBD1. Germline values: CDR1 SNHLY, CDR2 FYNNEI. This CDR3 has 13 residues. Unmatched junction bases numbered 4, after V lost 8 bases and J lost 3 bases. This CDR3 reads CASRQGFTDTQYF. The DNA for the CDR3 is TGTGCCAGCCGACAGGGGTTTACAGATACGCAGTATTTT.

This clonotype has just a few counts. J is TRBJ2-1 and V is TRBV18; tentatively, D is TRBD1 (7 bases). Between the trimmed V and J ends, which lost 4 bases and 7 bases, there was a span of 20 bases. CDR3 size: 16 residues. The V gene's germline CDR1 is KGHSH and CDR2 LQKENI. The CDR3 nucleotides read TGTGCCAGCTCACTGCAGGGGGGCGGTCTTCGGAATGAGCAGTTCTTC. It encodes CASSLQGGGLRNEQFF. The full variable domain, its missing parts supplied by reference TRBV18 and TRBJ2-1, is NAGVMQNPRHLVRRRGQEARLRCSPMKGHSHVYWYRQLPEEGLKFMVYLQKENIIDESGMPKERFSAEFPKEGPSILRIQQVVRGDSAAYFCASSLQGGGLRNEQFFGPGTRLTVL.

This clonotype was counted between two and nine times. The chain links TRBV9 to TRBJ2-5; D not certain. V lost 2 bases, J lost 5 bases, and 13 bases lay in between. This CDR3 spans 14 amino acids. Germline CDR1 is SGDLS and CDR2 is YYNGEE. The CDR3 here is CASSVLGEWETQYF. For the CDR3, the DNA is TGTGCCAGCAGCGTTCTGGGCGAGTGGGAGACCCAGTACTTC.

The chain combines TRBV20-1 with TRBJ2-5, with 10 bases that match TRBD2. The CDR3 consists of 15 residues. V was pared by 2 bases and J by 1 base, with 4 bases of the junction left unmatched. Germline lookup yields CDR1 DFQATT and CDR2 SNEGSKA (reference sequence). The CDR3 sequence: CSARTGTSVQETQYF. The CDR3 bases are TGCAGTGCTAGAACCGGGACTAGCGTCCAAGAGACCCAGTACTTC.

This clonotype occurred many times. The V call is TRBV12-3 or TRBV12-4, the J call TRBJ2-3; D remains ambiguous. The CDR3 is made up of 15 amino acids. V dropped 6 bases and J dropped 3 bases, with 16 bases sitting between them. CDR3: CASSPDGVGTDTQYF. In nucleotides, the CDR3 is TGTGCCAGCAGCCCCGATGGAGTAGGGACAGATACGCAGTATTTT.

This clonotype was detected a few times. The chain couples TRBV20-1 to TRBJ1-3; D is unresolved. The V gene lost 1 base and the J gene lost 4 bases, with 14 bases spanning the gap. The CDR3 totals 15 residues. Germline V gene data show CDR1 as DFQATT and CDR2 as SNEGSKA (reference sequence). The CDR3 loop is CSARGRSPSGNTIYF. CDR3 bases: TGCAGTGCTAGAGGGAGGTCTCCCTCCGGAAACACCATATATTTT.

This clonotype was found once. V gene TRBV20-1 combines with J gene TRBJ1-2; D gene unclear. Germline V gene lookup returns CDR1 DFQATT and CDR2 SNEGSKA (reference sequence). V was pared by 4 bases and J by 5 bases, with 17 bases between. The CDR3 has 14 residues. The CDR3 DNA follows: TGCAGTGCTACAAATCAGGCAGGCTCTTATGGCTACACCTTC. Translated, it gives CSATNQAGSYGYTF.

This clonotype came up a few times. The genes are TRBV18 and TRBJ2-1; 8 bases map to TRBD1. The CDR3 runs to 15 residues. The V gene end was trimmed by 4 bases and the J gene end by 7 bases; junction bases not matched to a gene: 9. The germline V gene encodes CDR1 KGHSH and CDR2 LQKENI. The CDR3 protein is CASSLRQGAENEQFF. As DNA, the CDR3 is TGTGCCAGCTCACTCCGTCAGGGGGCTGAAAATGAGCAGTTCTTC.

The chain recombines TRBV12-3 or TRBV12-4 with TRBJ2-6; unclear D gene. V was trimmed by 5 bases and J by 2 bases, leaving 10 bases between them. The CDR3 is made up of 15 amino acids. The CDR3 DNA reads as TGTGCCAGCAGTACCAGAGGACCTGGGGCCAACGTCCTGACTTTC. Translation: CASSTRGPGANVLTF.